This T cell receptor beta chain was sequenced in a study of shared clonotypes between healthy human individuals. Study results and limitations: Large sequencing depth failed to make sorted-subset sequencing complete, rarefaction showed.

Original methodology: Quality scores were absent from the junction-only immunoSEQ sequences, so filtering differed. Method: immunoSEQ multiplex PCR; TCRdb's copy keeps in-frame clones and lacks some. That table gives V, J and clone size, and the DNA gave D and trimming. The sample has roughly 2,000,000 clones, roughly 95% seen once. The naive CD8 fraction comprised CD45RO-negative cells positively selected for CCR7 and excluded terminally differentiated effector memory CD45RA+ cells. The CDR3 runs to 13 residues. The V and J ends lost 3 bases and 5 bases respectively, with 14 bases between them. Germline loops: CDR1 SQVTM, CDR2 ANQGSEA. This clone has a single count. The antigen remains undetermined.

This receptor was obtained from a man younger than 30 in good health. Some clones in this sample may be carry-over from other donors' samples. This chain links TRBV29-1 with TRBJ2-7; D gene unclear. Sequenced input: naive CD8+ T cells from PBMCs. The CDR3 bases are TGCAGCGTTGAGACGACGGCTGGAGACGAGCAGTACTTC. Amino acids: CSVETTAGDEQYF.